These T cell receptor beta chains were read from a single sample in a study of blood T cell repertoires in COVID-19. Clones were sequenced by immunoSEQ multiplex PCR, and TCRdb holds only the in-frame ones, with some missing. The table records 50,000 to 75,000 clones, about 78% of them present only once. Sequences were obtained from peripheral blood. The receptors originated from a woman older than 75 with acute or convalescent COVID-19. The CDR3 runs from the conserved cysteine through the conserved F or W. A D gene is named only where the DNA matches it firmly. Size is stated for part of the rows, as once, few or many counts, or as a class when the clone is expanded.

v_gene	abundance	j_gene	d_gene	CDR3nt	CDR3aa
TRBV5-1	once	TRBJ2-7	TRBD2	TGCGCCAGCACCCCCCTCGGGGGACTAGGCTCCTACGAGCAGTACTTC	CASTPLGGLGSYEQYF
TRBV5-1	NA	TRBJ2-5	NA	TGCGCCAGCAGCCCTGGCATGCCCTCCCAAGAGACCCAGTACTTC	CASSPGMPSQETQYF
TRBV28	NA	TRBJ1-5	NA	TGTGCCACTGGGAGGGAGCCCCAGCATTTT	CATGREPQHF
TRBV7-2	NA	TRBJ1-4	NA	TGTGCCAGCAGCTTAGTCATCCAGGGCGAAAAACTGTTTTTT	CASSLVIQGEKLFF
TRBV28	NA	TRBJ2-2	NA	TGTGCCGCCGCCAACAGTAATCTCGGGGAGCTGTTTTTT	CAAANSNLGELFF
TRBV13	NA	TRBJ2-3	TRBD2	TGTGCCAGCAGCCCCGGGACTAGCGGGTCTAGCACAGATACGCAGTATTTT	CASSPGTSGSSTDTQYF
TRBV18	once	TRBJ2-5	NA	TGTGCCAGCTCACCGTTGGCCCAGAAAACGGGAGAGACCCAGTACTTC	CASSPLAQKTGETQYF
TRBV28	NA	TRBJ2-1	TRBD1	TGTGCCAGCGTAACCTGGACAGGCGGGCAGTTCTTC	CASVTWTGGQFF
TRBV28	few	TRBJ1-1	TRBD1	TGTGCCAGCAGGGACAGGGGGACTGAAGCTTTCTTT	CASRDRGTEAFF
TRBV30	NA	TRBJ1-6	NA	TGTGCCTGGACCCCACAGGAGTATAATTCACCCCTCCACTTT	CAWTPQEYNSPLHF
TRBV5-1	once	TRBJ2-1	NA	TGCGCCAGCAGCGGAGGGCTAGGAGGGAGCTCCTACAATGAGCAGTTCTTC	CASSGGLGGSSYNEQFF
TRBV29-1	few	TRBJ1-1	TRBD1	TGCAGCGCGCTCGGACAGGGGGCGCCCCCGATGAACACTGAAGCTTTCTTT	CSALGQGAPPMNTEAFF
TRBV4-1	NA	TRBJ2-6	NA	TGCGCCAGCAGCCAAGATCGCTCCTTGGGCACCAACGTCCTGACTTTC	CASSQDRSLGTNVLTF
TRBV7-3	NA	TRBJ2-2	TRBD2	TGTGCCAGCAGCCCCATCGGGGGGGCGCAATCCGGGGAGCTGTTTTTT	CASSPIGGAQSGELFF
TRBV19	NA	TRBJ2-5	TRBD2	TGTGCCAGTACGTCTAGCGGTGCCGAGACCCAGTACTTC	CASTSSGAETQYF
TRBV6-6	NA	TRBJ1-2	NA	TGTGCCACCGTAGGAGCCTCTAACTATGGCTACACCTTC	CATVGASNYGYTF
TRBV19	NA	TRBJ1-1	TRBD1	TGTGCCAGTAGTGTATCGGGACAGGGAAGGGACACTGAAGCTTTCTTT	CASSVSGQGRDTEAFF
TRBV4-1	NA	TRBJ2-7	TRBD2	TGCGCCAGCAGCCAAAGACTAGCGGGAGTCTACGAGCAGTACTTC	CASSQRLAGVYEQYF
TRBV11-2	NA	TRBJ2-3	NA	TGTGCCAGCAGCTTAGGTGGGGGCGGGACGCAGTATTTT	CASSLGGGGTQYF
TRBV19	NA	TRBJ2-3	TRBD2	TGTGCCAGTAGTATGGGCCTTTGGCTAGCGGGAGCGGGCGCAGATACGCAGTATTTT	CASSMGLWLAGAGADTQYF
TRBV5-4	NA	TRBJ1-1	NA	TGTGCCAGCAGCTTGTCAGGGGTTGAAGCTTTCTTT	CASSLSGVEAFF
TRBV6-1	few	TRBJ2-7	TRBD1	TGTGCCAGCAGTGAAGTTTACGGACAGGGGGGCTACGAGCAGTACTTC	CASSEVYGQGGYEQYF
TRBV5-4	NA	TRBJ1-6	NA	TGTGCCTCCCGCGGCGCCTATAATTCACCCCTCCACTTT	CASRGAYNSPLHF
TRBV19	NA	TRBJ1-2	NA	TGTGCCAGTAGTATAGGTGACAGAAACTATGGCTACACCTTC	CASSIGDRNYGYTF
TRBV7-2	NA	TRBJ2-7	NA	TGTGCCAGCAGCGTAGAACTGACTAGTTCCGAGCAGTACTTC	CASSVELTSSEQYF
TRBV6-2/TRBV6-3	NA	TRBJ2-1	TRBD2	TGTGCCAGCAGTTACTCGGCCCCCTGGACTAGCGGGAGTTTTTATGAGCAGTTCTTC	CASSYSAPWTSGSFYEQFF
TRBV28	NA	TRBJ2-1	NA	TGTGCCAGCAGTTTAGCTAACAATGAGCAGTTCTTC	CASSLANNEQFF
TRBV11-3	NA	TRBJ2-1	TRBD2	TGTGCCAGCAGCAAGACTAGCGGGTCCGGGAGGGCTGAGCAGTTCTTC	CASSKTSGSGRAEQFF
TRBV5-1	NA	TRBJ1-2	TRBD1	TGCGCCAGCAGCTTAGACGGGACAGGGGGCTCTATCGACTATGGCTACACCTTC	CASSLDGTGGSIDYGYTF
TRBV5-4	NA	TRBJ2-7	NA	TGTGCCAGCAGCCCCCGGGTCTCTAACGAGCAGTACTTC	CASSPRVSNEQYF
TRBV2	NA	TRBJ2-5	TRBD2	TGTGCCAGCAGCGGGGGACTAGCGGAAGAGACCCAGTACTTC	CASSGGLAEETQYF
TRBV2	few	TRBJ1-2	TRBD1	TGTGCCAGCCGCGGACAGGGGAACTATGGCTACACCTTC	CASRGQGNYGYTF
TRBV19	few	TRBJ1-5	NA	TGTGCCAGTAGTGAGGGTGGCAATCAGCCCCAGCATTTT	CASSEGGNQPQHF